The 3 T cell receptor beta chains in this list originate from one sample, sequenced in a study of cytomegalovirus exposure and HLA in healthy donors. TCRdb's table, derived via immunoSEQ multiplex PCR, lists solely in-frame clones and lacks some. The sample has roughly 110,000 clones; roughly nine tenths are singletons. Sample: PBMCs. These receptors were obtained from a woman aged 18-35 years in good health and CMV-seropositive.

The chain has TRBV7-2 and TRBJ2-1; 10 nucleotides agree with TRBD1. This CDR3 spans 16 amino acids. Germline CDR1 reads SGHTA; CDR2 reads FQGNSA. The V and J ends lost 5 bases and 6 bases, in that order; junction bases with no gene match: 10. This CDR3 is CASSISVGTGVNEQFF. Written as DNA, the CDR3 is TGTGCCAGCAGCATTAGCGTAGGGACAGGGGTCAATGAGCAGTTCTTC.

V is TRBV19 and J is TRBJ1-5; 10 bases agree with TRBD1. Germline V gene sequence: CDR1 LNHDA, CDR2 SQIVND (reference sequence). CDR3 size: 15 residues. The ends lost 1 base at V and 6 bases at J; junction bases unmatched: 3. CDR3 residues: CASSIGDRGGQPQHF. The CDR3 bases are TGTGCCAGTAGTATAGGGGACAGGGGAGGTCAGCCCCAGCATTTT.

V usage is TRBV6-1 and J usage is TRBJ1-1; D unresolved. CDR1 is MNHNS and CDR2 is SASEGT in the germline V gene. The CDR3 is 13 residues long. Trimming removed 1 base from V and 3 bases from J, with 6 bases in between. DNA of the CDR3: TGTGCCAGCAGTGAAGTTATAGACACTGAAGCTTTCTTT. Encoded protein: CASSEVIDTEAFF.